These 21 T cell receptor beta chains originate from one sample sequenced in a study of T cell clonality in common variable immunodeficiency. Produced via immunoSEQ multiplex PCR; TCRdb's table is partial and in-frame only. This sample comprises roughly 57,000 clones, none seen once only. The specimen sequenced was peripheral blood mononuclear cells. These receptors came from a person between 18 and 75 years old in good health.

Worth noting for this clone: The read comes to an end 3 residues before the CDR3 does, leaving the germline J gene to fill in the end. The rearrangement links TRBV5-1 to TRBJ1-1; 10 bases map to TRBD1. The ends lost 4 bases at V and 0 bases at J; junction bases unmatched: 3. Germline loops: CDR1 SGHRS, CDR2 YFSETQ. This CDR3 region has 15 residues. The sequenced CDR3 bases are TGCGCCAGCAGCGGGGACAGGGGACTGAACACTGAA. Its protein product is CASSGDRGLNTE. The full CDR3 protein reads CASSGDRGLNTEAFF.

This clone was detected a few times. The read comes to an end 3 residues before the CDR3 does, leaving the germline J gene to fill in the end. This chain uses TRBV19 with TRBJ2-4, with D possibly being TRBD1 (5 bases). This CDR3 has 14 amino acids. Germline CDR1 and CDR2: LNHDA and SQIVND (reference sequence). The covered CDR3 bases are TGTGCCAGTAGTATATGGGGCCTTACTGGCGGT. This translates into CASSIWGLTGG. The full CDR3 protein is CASSIWGLTGGQYF.

Ten or more counts support this clone. Sequencing ends 3 residues short of the CDR3 end; the germline J gene provides the rest. The chain links TRBV20-1 to TRBJ2-3, with D perhaps TRBD1 (5 bases). The CDR3 covers 15 residues. Germline V gene sequence: CDR1 DFQATT, CDR2 SNEGSKA (reference sequence). V gave up 1 base and J gave up 0 bases, with 11 bases separating them. CDR3 DNA (partial): TGCAGTGCTAGAGGGGTCAGGGAAAGCACAGATACG. Its protein is CSARGVRESTDT. The full CDR3 protein is CSARGVRESTDTQYF.

This clone has a handful of counts. From the germline J gene comes the end of the CDR3, since the read stops 3 residues before it. The gene calls are TRBV30 and TRBJ1-4; maybe TRBD1 (6 bases). The CDR3 extends over 13 amino acids. The V gene's germline CDR1 is GTSNPN and CDR2 SVGIG (reference sequence). The CDR3 spells CAWAGENNSPLFF. CDR3 DNA (partial): TGTGCCTGGGCAGGGGAGAATAATTCACCA.

This clone was found many times. Read data end 3 residues before the CDR3 end; the end is taken from the germline J gene. The chain has TRBV2 and TRBJ2-7; possibly TRBD1 for D (5 bases). There are 13 residues in the CDR3. V was trimmed by 4 bases and J by 5 bases, leaving 12 bases between them. Germline CDR1 reads SNHLY; CDR2 reads FYNNEI. The chain's CDR3 is CASSVGRADEQYF. CDR3 bases read: TGTGCCAGCAGTGTAGGCAGGGCAGACGAG.

This clone was recorded a few times. The CDR3 end lies 3 residues beyond the end of the read and is filled in from the germline J gene. The rearrangement uses TRBV6-1 and TRBJ2-3; no firm D call. The CDR3 extends over 17 amino acids. The germline CDR1 and CDR2 sequences are MNHNS and SASEGT. The CDR3 sequence: CASSEVAVSLSNQPQYF. Incomplete CDR3 DNA: TGTGCCAGCAGTGAAGTGGCGGTCTCACTCAGCAATCAGCCG.

This clone was counted at least ten times. The CDR3 is cut off 3 residues early in the read; its end comes from the germline J gene. This chain links TRBV20-1 with TRBJ1-2; 11 positions agree with TRBD1. The germline V gene encodes CDR1 DFQATT and CDR2 SNEGSKA (reference sequence). The CDR3 runs to 14 residues. CDR3 DNA (partial): TGCATGTCGGACAGGGGGCTTGGGAACTATGGC. Protein sequence: CMSDRGLGNYG. The CDR3 in its entirety is CMSDRGLGNYGYTF.

In its sample, this clone was seen many times. The CDR3 goes on 3 residues after the read ends, and that part is filled in from the germline J gene. The chain recombines TRBV7-2 with TRBJ2-1; 7 positions agree with TRBD2. V was clipped by 3 bases and J by 3 bases; unmatched bases: 5. CDR3 size: 15 residues. CDR1 is SGHTA, CDR2 FQGNSA, per germline. The CDR3 here is CASSFWAGDYNEQFF. The sequenced part of the CDR3 DNA is TGTGCCAGCAGCTTTTGGGCGGGGGACTACAATGAG.

This clone showed up many times. Coverage ceases 3 residues before the CDR3 finishes, and the germline J gene fills in the end. The chain combines TRBV5-4 with TRBJ2-5; no clear D. CDR1 and CDR2 from the germline V gene are SGHNT and YYREEE (reference sequence). CDR3 length equals 15 residues. V was cut by 4 bases and J by 4 bases, with 17 bases left in between. The CDR3 DNA, read in part, is TGTGCCAGCAGCGCCGATCAGCGAACCCCAGAGACC. Amino acids: CASSADQRTPET. The entire CDR3 protein reads CASSADQRTPETQYF.

This clone showed up just a few times. The read terminates 3 residues before the CDR3 end, so the remaining end is supplied by the germline J gene. The genes are TRBV2 and TRBJ1-2; D ambiguous. Looked up from germline, CDR1 is SNHLY and CDR2 is FYNNEI. The ends were cut back, 1 base at V and 0 bases at J, with 6 bases in the middle. The CDR3 loop spans 14 amino acids. The chain's CDR3 is CASSEVVANYGYTF. The DNA read from the CDR3 is TGTGCCAGCAGTGAAGTCGTAGCTAACTATGGC. Complete variable domain (other parts from reference TRBV2 and TRBJ1-2): EPEVTQTPSHQVTQMGQEVILRCVPISNHLYFYWYRQILGQKVEFLVSFYNNEISEKSEIFDDQFSVERPDGSNFTLKIRSTKLEDSAMYFCASSEVVANYGYTFGSGTRLTVV.

This clone was recorded many times. The read is 3 residues too short to cover the CDR3 end, so that end is filled in from the germline J gene. J is TRBJ2-5 and V is TRBV6-2 or TRBV6-3; D ambiguous. The CDR3 runs 15 residues. V was trimmed by 2 bases and J by 1 base, leaving 11 bases between them. The germline gives CDR1 MNHEY, CDR2 SVGEGT. The sequenced part of the CDR3 DNA is TGTGCCAGCAGTTACACTTCAATACGCCAAGAGACC. Its translation is CASSYTSIRQET. The full CDR3 reads CASSYTSIRQETQYF.

This clone was detected ten times or more. The read falls 3 residues short of the CDR3 end, and the missing part is taken from the germline J gene. The V and J genes are TRBV5-8 and TRBJ1-5; 10 bases fit TRBD1. The CDR3 totals 15 residues. V gave up 4 bases and J gave up 2 bases; unmatched junction bases: 3. The germline gives CDR1 SGHTS, CDR2 YDEGEE. CDR3 loop: CASSRGQGRNQPQHF. The CDR3 DNA, read in part, is TGTGCCAGCAGCAGGGGACAGGGGCGCAATCAGCCC.

This clone has a count of ten or more. The CDR3 end falls 3 residues outside the read, so it is completed with the germline J gene. The rearrangement links TRBV4-1 to TRBJ2-5; D is possibly TRBD2 (5 bases). Trimming left V 5 bases short and J 3 bases short, with 10 bases between. CDR1 and CDR2 (germline): MGHRA, YSYEKL. This CDR3 has 13 residues. CDR3 loop: CASSDRTEETQYF. The sequenced CDR3 bases are TGCGCCAGCAGCGACCGGACTGAAGAGACC.

The table lists this clone with many counts. The read ends 3 residues early relative to the CDR3; the germline J gene fills the gap. This rearrangement joins TRBV7-9 to TRBJ1-2; no firm D call. V dropped 0 bases and J dropped 6 bases, with 8 bases sitting between them. This CDR3 contains 13 residues. Per the germline V gene, CDR1 is SEHNR and CDR2 is FQNEAQ (reference sequence). CDR3 DNA (partial): TGTGCCAGCAGCTTAGCTAACAGTCATGGC. Translation: CASSLANSHG. The whole CDR3 sequence is CASSLANSHGYTF.

This clone was counted many times. The missing CDR3 end, 3 residues past where the read stops, is filled in from the germline J gene. The chain recombines TRBV30 with TRBJ1-1; no clear D gene. Trimming removed 2 bases at V and 5 bases at J, with 9 bases between. This CDR3 is 12 amino acids long. Germline CDR1 GTSNPN, CDR2 SVGIG (reference sequence). The CDR3 DNA, read in part, is TGTGCCTGGAGTCTCGACATGACTGAA. Its translation: CAWSLDMTE. The CDR3 as a whole reads CAWSLDMTEAFF.

This clone was counted only a few times. The CDR3 extends 3 residues past the end of the read, so its final part is completed from the germline J gene. V and J are TRBV6-2 or TRBV6-3 and TRBJ2-4; TRBD1 matches at 7 bases. The CDR3 spans 16 residues. The germline V gene has CDR1 MNHEY and CDR2 SVGEGT. The sequenced part of the CDR3 DNA is TGTGCCAGCAGCCTCAACAGGGGCACCCTCTTCTATGGT. It translates to CASSLNRGTLFYG. The entire CDR3 protein is CASSLNRGTLFYGQYF.

This clone was detected ten times or more. Read coverage stops 3 residues before the CDR3 terminus; the germline J gene supplies the remainder. V usage is TRBV6-1 and J usage is TRBJ1-1; TRBD1 matches at 7 bases. Germline V gives CDR1 MNHNS, CDR2 SASEGT. The CDR3 length is 15 residues. V lost 3 bases, J lost 6 bases, and 10 bases stayed unmatched. CDR3 DNA, as far as it was read: TGTGCCAGCAGTGATTGGGAGGGGGCCGGGGCTGAA. Its translation: CASSDWEGAGAE. Given in full, the CDR3 is CASSDWEGAGAEAFF.

This clone was seen many times. The CDR3 end lies 3 residues beyond the end of the read and is filled in from the germline J gene. The rearrangement uses TRBV7-2 and TRBJ2-2, with 7 bases lining up with TRBD2. Trimming took 4 bases from V and 4 from J; bases not matched to a gene: 3. The CDR3 runs 14 residues. CDR1 is SGHTA, CDR2 FQGNSA, per germline. The covered CDR3 bases are TGTGCCAGCAGCTCCTGGACTAGCACCGGGGAG. It encodes CASSSWTSTGE. The whole CDR3 is CASSSWTSTGELFF.

This clone was recorded at least ten times. Read data end 3 residues before the CDR3 end; the end is taken from the germline J gene. The chain has TRBV2 and TRBJ2-7; 10 bases align to TRBD2. Germline V lookup: CDR1 SNHLY, CDR2 FYNNEI. The CDR3 length is 14 residues. Germline trimming cut 5 bases from V and 6 bases from J; bases unmatched to any gene: 7. The sequenced part of the CDR3 DNA is TGTGCCAGCAGTTGGAGCGGGAGGGCGGTCGAG. It codes for CASSWSGRAVE. In full, the CDR3 reads CASSWSGRAVEQYF.

This clone was seen at least ten times. The CDR3 end lies 3 residues beyond the end of the read and is filled in from the germline J gene. The chain uses TRBV6-2 or TRBV6-3 and TRBJ2-7; 12 nucleotides line up with TRBD1. V gave up 6 bases and J gave up 4 bases; unmatched junction bases: 10. Germline V gene sequence: CDR1 MNHEY, CDR2 SVGEGT. The CDR3 length is 16 residues. The CDR3 is CASRPRDRGQSYEQYF. The sequenced CDR3 bases are TGTGCCAGCAGGCCACGGGACAGGGGGCAATCTTACGAG.

In its sample, this clone was seen many times. The covered CDR3 bases are TGCGCCAGCAGCCCCAAGACAGGGTTCGCC. This codes for CASSPKTGFA. In full, the CDR3 reads CASSPKTGFAYTF. This chain connects TRBV5-1 to TRBJ1-2; 7 bases are a match to TRBD1. The observed sequence ends 3 residues before the CDR3 terminus, with the missing tail filled in from the germline J gene. Germline V gene lookup returns CDR1 SGHRS and CDR2 YFSETQ. The CDR3 is 13 residues long.